This T cell receptor (beta chain) was retrieved from a study of CD8 T cells in Susac syndrome. Reverse transcription of about 0.5 to 1 ug RNA used random hexamers. TCRdb fed the immunoSEQ multiplex PCR reads into MiXCR, producing one record per CDR3 protein. This table holds 200,000 to 250,000 distinct CDR3 sequences, about 95% found once. Germline assignment: CDR1 MNHEY and CDR2 SVGAGI. V shed 2 bases and J shed 6 bases, with 14 bases lying between them. The CDR3 is made up of 14 amino acids. The clonotype was recovered from a human donor with Susac syndrome. The V gene is TRBV6-5, the J gene TRBJ2-7; D remains ambiguous. The specimen sequenced was CD4+ T cells from PBMCs. The CDR3: CASSYLGQTGEQYF. In DNA, the CDR3 is TGTGCCAGCAGTTACCTCGGGCAGACGGGCGAGCAGTACTTC.